One sample yielded the 12 T cell receptor beta chains listed below, sequenced in a study of vaccination and CD4 T cells after COVID-19. The treatment here: roughly 11-day PBMC culture with coronavirus spike peptide pools or control peptides (ViraFEST assay). These receptors lack a known antigen. The Oncomine TCR Beta short-read assay was applied to DNA of cultured CD4+ T cells. TCRdb reprocessed the PCR reads with MiXCR, giving one entry per CDR3 protein. Of 13,000 to 15,000 distinct CDR3 sequences listed, roughly 30% are singletons. The sequenced sample was CD4+ T cells from blood, cultured in vitro. Source of these receptors: a human donor who had recovered from COVID-19.

This chain links TRBV7-2 with TRBJ2-1, with 10 bases matching TRBD2. Germline V CDR1 and CDR2: SGHTA, FQGNSA. The junction had 6 bases not matched to a gene; V was cut back by 1 base and J by 9 bases. This CDR3 is built from 15 residues. This chain's CDR3 is CASSLGIAGGSEQFF. The CDR3 region has the DNA TGTGCCAGCAGCTTAGGGATAGCGGGGGGTAGTGAGCAGTTCTTC.

The chain recombines TRBV5-1 with TRBJ2-3; D remains unclear. The CDR3 contains 16 residues. Between the trimmed V and J ends, which lost 4 bases and 2 bases, there was a span of 17 bases. Per the germline V gene, CDR1 is SGHRS and CDR2 is YFSETQ. The CDR3 here is CASSPPGELTTDTQYF. The CDR3 nucleotides are TGCGCCAGCAGCCCCCCCGGAGAATTGACCACAGATACGCAGTATTTT.

This clonotype has more than one count but fewer than ten. The chain links TRBV12-3 or TRBV12-4 to TRBJ1-1; D is possibly TRBD1 (5 bases). Trimming stripped 8 bases from V and 5 bases from J, with 18 bases between. CDR3 length equals 14 residues. For the CDR3, the DNA is TGTGCCAGCGCCGCCCAAGTCGAGGGGACTGAAGCTTTCTTT. This encodes CASAAQVEGTEAFF.

This chain connects TRBV19 to TRBJ1-6, with TRBD1 as a possible D gene (6 bases). Germline V lookup: CDR1 LNHDA, CDR2 SQIVND (reference sequence). The CDR3 is 19 residues long. V was cut by 3 bases and J by 0 bases, with 18 bases left in between. The CDR3 sequence: CASSIRSRGSFSYNSPLHF. Here the CDR3 DNA reads TGTGCCAGTAGTATTCGGAGCAGGGGATCGTTCTCCTATAATTCACCCCTCCACTTT. Filled out from reference TRBV19 and TRBJ1-6, the complete variable domain reads DGGITQSPKYLFRKEGQNVTLSCEQNLNHDAMYWYRQDPGQGLRLIYYSQIVNDFQKGDIAEGYSVSREKKESFPLTVTSAQKNPTAFYLCASSIRSRGSFSYNSPLHFGNGTRLTVT.

CDR3 sequence (DNA): TGTGCCTGGAGTGTAGGGGCTCGGCGGGCCTCGACCAACTATGGCTACACCTTC. Translating it yields CAWSVGARRASTNYGYTF. The V and J genes are TRBV30 and TRBJ1-2; TRBD1 is a possible D gene (5 bases). CDR3 length: 18 residues. The germline V gene encodes CDR1 GTSNPN and CDR2 SVGIG (reference sequence). The germline V and J ends were trimmed by 0 bases and 2 bases, with 22 bases remaining between them.

The rearrangement joins TRBV7-9 to TRBJ2-3, with 9 bases fitting TRBD1. V was clipped by 5 bases and J by 4 bases; unmatched bases: 10. The CDR3 is 16 residues long. Germline V gene data show CDR1 as SEHNR and CDR2 as FQNEAQ (reference sequence). The DNA for the CDR3 is TGTGCCAGCAGCGTCGGCGGGGGACAGGGATCAGATACGCAGTATTTT. Its translation: CASSVGGGQGSDTQYF.

The table lists this clonotype with a few counts. V usage is TRBV18 and J usage is TRBJ1-2; D remains ambiguous. The V gene's germline CDR1 is KGHSH and CDR2 LQKENI. Trimming stripped 0 bases from V and 1 base from J, with 9 bases between. The CDR3 is 15 residues long. CDR3: CASSPPGGINYGYTF. The CDR3 nucleotides read TGTGCCAGCTCACCACCAGGTGGCATTAACTATGGCTACACCTTC.

This clonotype turned up a few times. The rearrangement links TRBV7-2 to TRBJ2-2, with D possibly being TRBD2 (6 bases). Trimming pared 4 bases from V and 3 bases from J, leaving 18 bases between. The CDR3 is made up of 17 amino acids. Germline CDR1 and CDR2: SGHTA and FQGNSA. The CDR3 reads CASSSGTSGTYTGELFF. The CDR3 nucleotides are TGTGCCAGCAGCTCCGGGACTTCAGGCACCTACACCGGGGAGCTGTTTTTT.

This chain links TRBV15 with TRBJ2-5, with a tentative D call TRBD2 (6 bases). V lost 0 bases and J 2 bases, leaving 10 bases between the germline ends. CDR3 length: 15 amino acids. The germline CDR1 and CDR2 sequences are LNHNV and YYDKDF (reference sequence). CDR3 amino acids: CATSRDGGVQETQYF. The CDR3 DNA sequence: TGTGCCACCAGCAGAGACGGCGGGGTGCAAGAGACCCAGTACTTC.

This clonotype appeared a few times. This sequence joins TRBV19 and TRBJ1-4, with D perhaps matching TRBD1 (5 bases). CDR3 size: 15 residues. V dropped 3 bases and J dropped 7 bases, with 15 bases sitting between them. CDR1 is LNHDA and CDR2 is SQIVND in the germline V gene (reference sequence). CDR3 amino acids: CASSIGSAGGEKLFF. DNA of the CDR3: TGTGCCAGTAGTATTGGGAGCGCCGGGGGTGAAAAACTGTTTTTT. Filled out from reference TRBV19 and TRBJ1-4, the complete variable domain reads DGGITQSPKYLFRKEGQNVTLSCEQNLNHDAMYWYRQDPGQGLRLIYYSQIVNDFQKGDIAEGYSVSREKKESFPLTVTSAQKNPTAFYLCASSIGSAGGEKLFFGSGTQLSVL.

V usage is TRBV6-1 and J usage is TRBJ2-5, with 9 bases matching TRBD2. This CDR3 has 16 amino acids. Germline lookup yields CDR1 MNHNS and CDR2 SASEGT. V trimming: 4 bases; J trimming: 2 bases; junction bases outside the gene matches: 8. CDR3 sequence (DNA): TGTGCCAGCAGTGCTCTAGCGGGGAAATATCAAGAGACCCAGTACTTC. This codes for CASSALAGKYQETQYF.

The chain is built from TRBV7-2 and TRBJ2-5, with 10 bases that match TRBD2. Per the germline V gene, CDR1 is SGHTA and CDR2 is FQGNSA. The CDR3 covers 16 residues. V trimming: 1 base; J trimming: 6 bases; junction bases outside the gene matches: 8. CDR3 in DNA: TGTGCCAGCAGCTTAGGGGGTAGCGGGGGGCGGAAGACCCAGTACTTC. Encoded protein: CASSLGGSGGRKTQYF. The full variable domain, in which reference TRBV7-2 and TRBJ2-5 provide the parts outside the CDR3, is GAGVSQSPSNKVTEKGKDVELRCDPISGHTALYWYRQSLGQGLEFLIYFQGNSAPDKSGLPSDRFSAERTGGSVSTLTIQRTQQEDSAVYLCASSLGGSGGRKTQYFGPGTRLLVL.